Below, 14 T cell receptor beta chains from the same sample are listed, as sequenced in a study of regulatory T cells in long-lasting Graves disease. Time point in this sample: newly diagnosed GD, antithyroid drugs for less than 3 months. PBMC-derived RNA was used for the TCR library. Arm-PCR of CDR3 regions and iRepertoire HTBI primers were used to build TCR beta libraries. MiXCR, applied by TCRdb to the multiplex PCR reads, yields one record per CDR3 protein. The sample has about 400,000 distinct CDR3 sequences, around 15% seen once. This specimen was peripheral blood mononuclear cells (PBMCs), taken at new diagnosis, from a patient treated with antithyroid drugs. The source of these receptors is a female donor with Graves disease.

This clonotype has at least ten counts. The chain is built from TRBV20-1 and TRBJ2-7; 7 bases agree with TRBD1. The CDR3 has 11 amino acids. Trimming removed 5 bases from V and 4 bases from J; junction bases left unmatched: 2. From germline, CDR1 is DFQATT and CDR2 SNEGSKA (reference sequence). CDR3 protein: CSAGTVYEQYF. The CDR3 region has the DNA TGCAGTGCTGGGACAGTTTACGAGCAGTACTTC.

Ten or more counts support this clonotype. The chain has TRBV12-3 or TRBV12-4 and TRBJ2-5; D uncertain. Deletions cut 5 bases from V and 5 bases from J, with 12 bases between. The CDR3 sequence is 13 residues long. CDR3 in DNA: TGTGCCAGCAGTACCCCTCTCCTGGAGACCCAGTACTTC. Protein product: CASSTPLLETQYF.

This clonotype was seen a single time. V is TRBV28 and J is TRBJ2-5; TRBD1 might be the D (6 bases). Germline CDR1 MDHEN, CDR2 SYDVKM. The ends were cut back, 3 bases at V and 5 bases at J, with 16 bases in the middle. The length of the CDR3 is 15 residues. CDR3 residues: CASSLSQGLGETQYF. CDR3 nucleotides: TGTGCCAGCAGTTTGTCCCAGGGGCTCGGGGAGACCCAGTACTTC.

This clonotype was observed many times. The CDR3 loop is CASSLDAGARRNTEAFF. The DNA of the CDR3 is TGTGCCAGCAGCTTAGATGCAGGGGCGAGGAGGAACACTGAAGCTTTCTTT. This chain joins TRBV7-9 and TRBJ1-1; maybe TRBD1 (6 bases). The CDR3 is made up of 17 amino acids. The V end lost 1 base, the J end lost 1 base, and 16 bases lay between the germline ends. CDR1 SEHNR and CDR2 FQNEAQ come from the germline V gene (reference sequence).

This clonotype was picked up many times. The rearrangement joins TRBV20-1 to TRBJ2-2; D is ambiguous. CDR3 length: 14 residues. The germline gives CDR1 DFQATT, CDR2 SNEGSKA (reference sequence). V lost 0 bases, J lost 3 bases, and 8 bases lay in between. The DNA for the CDR3 is TGCAGTGCTAGAGATAGGTGGGACACCGGGGAGCTGTTTTTT. Its translation is CSARDRWDTGELFF.

Details on this clonotype: A read error may explain this, as a much larger clone is one base away. The chain couples TRBV7-9 to TRBJ1-2; 7 bases fit TRBD1. Germline CDR1 and CDR2: SEHNR and FQNEAQ (reference sequence). The CDR3 has 13 amino acids. CDR3 DNA sequence: TGTGCCAGCAGCTGGACAGGAGATTATGGCTGCACCTTC. Its protein is CASSWTGDYGCTF.

This clonotype was counted many times. J is TRBJ2-4 and V is TRBV12-3 or TRBV12-4; 9 bases match TRBD2. The CDR3 loop spans 14 amino acids. Unmatched junction bases numbered 8, after V lost 6 bases and J lost 8 bases. CDR3 DNA sequence: TGTGCCAGCAGCTCGCGGGGGGGGGGGGACATTCAGTACTTC. It translates to CASSSRGGGDIQYF.

There are many counts of this clonotype. The chain uses TRBV27 and TRBJ2-5; D is undetermined. Between the trimmed V and J ends, which lost 5 bases and 3 bases, there was a span of 10 bases. The CDR3 spans 13 residues. The germline V gene has CDR1 MNHEY and CDR2 SMNVEV (reference sequence). In nucleotides, the CDR3 is TGTGCCAGCAGTACCCGACAAGAAGAGACCCAGTACTTC. This encodes CASSTRQEETQYF.

This clonotype was seen ten or more times. This sequence joins TRBV5-5 and TRBJ2-1, with no clear D. The CDR3 consists of 11 residues. Trimming shortened V by 6 bases and J by 12 bases, and 13 bases separated the two germline ends. Germline V gene lookup returns CDR1 SGHKS and CDR2 YYEKEE (reference sequence). CDR3 sequence: CASTPAVGQFF. CDR3 in DNA: TGTGCCAGCACCCCGGCGGTGGGGCAGTTCTTC.

This chain connects TRBV12-3 or TRBV12-4 to TRBJ1-3; D call uncertain. The CDR3 spans 15 residues. V lost 8 bases and J 0 bases, leaving 14 bases between the germline ends. Written as DNA, the CDR3 is TGTGCCAGCCTCGGTGGGGAGTTCTCTGGAAACACCATATATTTT. As protein: CASLGGEFSGNTIYF.

The chain carries TRBV20-1 and TRBJ2-3, with D tentatively TRBD2 (5 bases). The J call may be faulty, since TRBJ2-5 better matches the DNA end. Germline V lookup: CDR1 DFQATT, CDR2 SNEGSKA (reference sequence). This CDR3 spans 13 amino acids. The CDR3 DNA is TGCAGTGCCTACGACGCTAGAGGGCAGACCCAGTACTTC. It encodes CSAYDARGQTQYF.

This chain connects TRBV12-5 to TRBJ1-1; perhaps TRBD1 as D (5 bases). This CDR3 contains 16 residues. Per germline, CDR1 LGHNT and CDR2 FRNRAP. V lost 4 bases and J lost 5, with 20 bases in between. The DNA of the CDR3 is TGTGCTAGTGGTTCACTCCAGGGTGAGCGTCGAACTGAAGCTTTCTTT. Translation gives CASGSLQGERRTEAFF.

Worth noting for this clonotype: The junction does not match germline at one end; this may be a read error. The chain couples TRBV12-3 or TRBV12-4 to TRBJ1-5; TRBD1 agrees at 9 bases. CDR3 length equals 13 residues. The CDR3 DNA reads TGTGCCAGCAGCCAGGACAGGGGTCAGCCCCGGCATTTT. It is translated as CASSQDRGQPRHF.

A few counts support this clonotype. V is TRBV5-1 and J is TRBJ1-1; D is uncertain. V was pared by 0 bases and J by 4 bases, with 10 bases between. CDR3 length equals 14 residues. CDR1 is SGHRS, CDR2 YFSETQ, per germline. The CDR3 nucleotides are TGCGCCAGCAGCTTGGAGCCTGCGGGCACTGAAGCTTTCTTT. Protein product: CASSLEPAGTEAFF.